These 9 T cell receptor beta chains originate from one sample sequenced in a study of identical twins. MiXCR, applied by TCRdb to the 5' RACE reads, yields one record per CDR3 protein. The sample yields 450,000 or so distinct CDR3 sequences, around 14% seen once. The data also belong to a second study, concerning yellow fever vaccine responses in identical twins.

Sequences were obtained from CD4+ T cells sorted from blood. The receptors were gathered from a woman between 18 and 29 years old in good health.

The table lists this clonotype with a few counts. V and J are TRBV7-9 and TRBJ2-3; 12 nucleotides align to TRBD2. The CDR3 runs to 17 residues. Trimming removed 5 bases from V and 0 bases from J; junction bases left unmatched: 6. Germline CDR1 reads SEHNR; CDR2 reads FQNEAQ (reference sequence). The CDR3 sequence is CASSPEGTSGSTDTQYF. The CDR3 DNA follows: TGTGCCAGCAGCCCCGAAGGGACTAGCGGGAGCACAGATACGCAGTATTTT.

This sequence joins TRBV2 and TRBJ2-3; 9 bases match TRBD1. CDR1 and CDR2 (germline): SNHLY, FYNNEI. This CDR3 is built from 15 residues. The junction had 6 bases not matched to a gene; V was cut back by 8 bases and J by 0 bases. In DNA, the CDR3 is TGTGCCAGCCCTCCGGGACAGGGTAGCACAGATACGCAGTATTTT. Amino acid sequence: CASPPGQGSTDTQYF.

V is TRBV5-1 and J is TRBJ2-5; the match to TRBD2 covers 11 bases. The germline V gene encodes CDR1 SGHRS and CDR2 YFSETQ. V trimming: 6 bases; J trimming: 4 bases; junction bases outside the gene matches: 5. The CDR3 sequence is 14 residues long. Here the CDR3 DNA reads TGCGCCAGCATGCGGACTAGCGGGTCAGAGACCCAGTACTTC. Translation: CASMRTSGSETQYF.

This clonotype was recorded at least ten times. The rearrangement joins TRBV3-1 to TRBJ2-3; 13 bases align to TRBD2. The CDR3 has 16 amino acids. CDR1 and CDR2 from the germline V gene are LGHDT and YNNKEL (reference sequence). V was clipped by 2 bases and J by 5 bases; unmatched bases: 4. DNA for the CDR3: TGTGCCAGCAGCCAAAGGGGACTAGCGGGATTAGATACGCAGTATTTT. Translation gives CASSQRGLAGLDTQYF.

This clonotype was counted between two and nine times. CDR3 coding DNA: TGTGCCAGCAGCTATCCCCGGACCTACGAGCAGTACTTC. It specifies CASSYPRTYEQYF. The chain uses TRBV7-2 and TRBJ2-7; D is uncertain. This CDR3 has 13 residues. Trimming stripped 4 bases from V and 2 bases from J, with 9 bases between. CDR1 is SGHTA, CDR2 FQGNSA, per germline.

The genes are TRBV24-1 and TRBJ1-5, with D hard to call. V lost 4 bases and J lost 11, with 11 bases in between. The CDR3 is 12 residues long. Germline values: CDR1 KGHDR, CDR2 SFDVKD. The CDR3 region has the DNA TGTGCCACCAGTGACCCGACGGGGACCCAGCATTTT. Amino acids: CATSDPTGTQHF.

This clonotype has only a few counts. This CDR3 is CASSLMGSYNEQFF. CDR3 DNA: TGTGCCAGCAGCTTAATGGGATCCTACAATGAGCAGTTCTTC. The chain combines TRBV11-3 with TRBJ2-1; D unresolved. Per germline, CDR1 SGHNT and CDR2 YENEEA. The germline V and J ends were trimmed by 2 bases and 1 base, with 6 bases remaining between them. The CDR3 spans 14 residues.

A few counts support this clonotype. This chain uses TRBV5-5 with TRBJ1-2, with 9 nucleotides matching TRBD1. The trim removed 5 bases at V and 6 bases at J, leaving 11 bases unmatched. The CDR3 is made up of 15 amino acids. In germline, CDR1 is SGHKS, CDR2 YYEKEE (reference sequence). CDR3 protein: CASSYPGRDRDGYTF. CDR3 bases: TGTGCCAGCAGTTATCCGGGCAGGGACAGGGATGGCTACACCTTC.

This clonotype showed up just a few times. Written as DNA, the CDR3 is TGTGCCAGCAGCTTACTTGGCGGGAAGAGTAGGGATACGCAGTATTTT. Translating gives CASSLLGGKSRDTQYF. The chain couples TRBV7-2 to TRBJ2-3, with D perhaps matching TRBD2 (6 bases). Germline V gene data show CDR1 as SGHTA and CDR2 as FQGNSA. The germline V and J ends were trimmed by 2 bases and 6 bases, with 18 bases remaining between them. This CDR3 is 16 amino acids long.